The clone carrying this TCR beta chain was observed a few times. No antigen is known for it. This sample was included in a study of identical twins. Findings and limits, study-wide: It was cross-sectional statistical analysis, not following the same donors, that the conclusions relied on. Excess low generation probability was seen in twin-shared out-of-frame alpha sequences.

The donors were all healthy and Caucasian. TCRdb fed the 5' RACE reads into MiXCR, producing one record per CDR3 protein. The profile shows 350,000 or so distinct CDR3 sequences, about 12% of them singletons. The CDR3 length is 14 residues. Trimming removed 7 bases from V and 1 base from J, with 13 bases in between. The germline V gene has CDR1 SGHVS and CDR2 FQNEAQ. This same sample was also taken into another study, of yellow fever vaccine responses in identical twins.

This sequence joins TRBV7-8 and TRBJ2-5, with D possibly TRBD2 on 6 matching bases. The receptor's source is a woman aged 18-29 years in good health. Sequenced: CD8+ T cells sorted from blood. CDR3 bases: TGTGCCAGCACCACCGGGGGAGCCCAAGAGACCCAGTACTTC. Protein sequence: CASTTGGAQETQYF.